These 29 T cell receptor beta chains were sequenced from one sample in a study of T cell clonotyping in hematopoietic cell transplantation (dated by TCRdb to the early 2020s). The method behind the library was the immunoSEQ multiplex PCR assay. TCRdb re-hosts the immuneACCESS table, in-frame sequences only. Its copies lack some clones; in the studies checked, an unresolved V gene accounts for under half of them, and the cause for the rest is not known. The sample contains roughly 3,900 clones, roughly 94% of them found a single time. Together, the top ten hold under 0.95% of the sample. The time point label here, explained by the study, means: 30 days after allo-HCT. Sample: PBMCs, taken 30 days after allogeneic stem cell transplant. The receptors originated from a male patient aged 50 or older who had an allogeneic stem cell transplant from a related donor, so the T cells may come from the graft donor. Some clones in this sample may be carry-over from other donors' samples.

This rearrangement joins TRBV4-1 to TRBJ2-7; D gene uncertain. Germline V gives CDR1 MGHRA, CDR2 YSYEKL. V dropped 0 bases and J dropped 0 bases, with 9 bases sitting between them. The CDR3 covers 15 residues. The CDR3, as DNA: TGCGCCAGCAGCCAAGAGGCGCCCCCCTCCTACGAGCAGTACTTC. Translating it yields CASSQEAPPSYEQYF.

The V gene is TRBV4-3, the J gene TRBJ1-1; D is uncertain. V lost 1 base, J lost 7 bases, and 13 bases lay in between. In germline, CDR1 is LGHNA, CDR2 YSLEER. The CDR3 runs to 14 residues. In DNA form, the CDR3 reads TGCGCCAGCAGCCAAGGTCCGACACAGATTGAAGCTTTCTTT. As protein: CASSQGPTQIEAFF.

The genes are TRBV4-3 and TRBJ2-3, with 12 bases fitting TRBD2. The CDR3 covers 18 residues. V lost 4 bases to trimming and J lost 3 bases; unmatched junction nucleotides: 11. Germline V gives CDR1 LGHNA, CDR2 YSLEER. CDR3 sequence (DNA): TGCGCCAGCAGCCGTCTCTGGGCTAGCGGGAGGGTAACAGATACGCAGTATTTT. This encodes CASSRLWASGRVTDTQYF.

The table lists this clone with a count of one. The J gene is TRBJ2-7, the V gene TRBV9; possibly TRBD2 for D (6 bases). CDR1 SGDLS and CDR2 YYNGEE come from the germline V gene. V lost 0 bases and J lost 3, with 25 bases in between. This CDR3 spans 19 amino acids. The CDR3 is CASSVDTGSLGGWIYEQYF. The CDR3 DNA is TGTGCCAGCAGCGTAGACACGGGGTCACTCGGGGGATGGATCTACGAGCAGTACTTC.

This clone was seen a single time. The J gene is TRBJ1-5, the V gene TRBV27; unclear D gene. V lost 3 bases, J lost 6 bases, and 6 bases lay in between. Germline assignment: CDR1 MNHEY and CDR2 SMNVEV (reference sequence). This CDR3 has 12 residues. CDR3 DNA: TGTGCCAGCAGTTTTTGGGGTCAGCCCCAGCATTTT. This sequence encodes CASSFWGQPQHF.

This clone was recorded only once. The V call is TRBV4-1, the J call TRBJ2-5; 12 nucleotides match TRBD1. The CDR3 is made up of 16 amino acids. With 3 bases clipped from V and 5 bases from J, the junction kept 7 bases outside the gene matches. Per the germline V gene, CDR1 is MGHRA and CDR2 is YSYEKL. CDR3 in amino acids: CASSHEPGQGAETQYF. The CDR3 region has the DNA TGCGCCAGCAGCCATGAACCGGGACAGGGGGCGGAGACCCAGTACTTC.

This clone was seen once. The V and J genes are TRBV7-9 and TRBJ1-5; no clear D gene. V gave up 4 bases and J gave up 5 bases, with 6 bases separating them. The CDR3 runs to 12 residues. Germline-derived CDR1 and CDR2 are SEHNR and FQNEAQ (reference sequence). The CDR3 bases are TGTGCCAGCAGCTACCTTGATCAGCCCCAGCATTTT. It is translated as CASSYLDQPQHF.

The rearrangement uses TRBV19 and TRBJ1-1, with 7 bases lining up with TRBD1. The CDR3 is 13 residues long. Per the germline V gene, CDR1 is LNHDA and CDR2 is SQIVND (reference sequence). The ends lost 6 bases at V and 4 bases at J; junction bases unmatched: 5. Here the CDR3 reads CASSRQGPTEAFF. CDR3 nucleotide sequence: TGTGCCAGTAGCCGACAGGGTCCCACTGAAGCTTTCTTT. Complete variable domain (other parts from reference TRBV19 and TRBJ1-1): DGGITQSPKYLFRKEGQNVTLSCEQNLNHDAMYWYRQDPGQGLRLIYYSQIVNDFQKGDIAEGYSVSREKKESFPLTVTSAQKNPTAFYLCASSRQGPTEAFFGQGTRLTVV.

This sequence joins TRBV7-2 and TRBJ1-2, with D possibly matching TRBD1 (5 bases). The V gene's germline CDR1 is SGHTA and CDR2 FQGNSA. The CDR3 has 13 residues. Trimming cost V 3 bases and J 7 bases, with 12 bases left between them. The CDR3 reads CASSLSGTSGYTF. The CDR3 DNA sequence: TGTGCCAGCAGCTTGTCAGGGACTTCTGGCTACACCTTC. Full variable domain (missing parts from reference TRBV7-2 and TRBJ1-2): GAGVSQSPSNKVTEKGKDVELRCDPISGHTALYWYRQSLGQGLEFLIYFQGNSAPDKSGLPSDRFSAERTGGSVSTLTIQRTQQEDSAVYLCASSLSGTSGYTFGSGTRLTVV.

The genes are TRBV4-1 and TRBJ2-3; D perhaps matches TRBD2 (6 bases). V was cut by 1 base and J by 0 bases, with 11 bases left in between. CDR3 length: 16 residues. CDR1 is MGHRA and CDR2 is YSYEKL in the germline V gene. The CDR3 nucleotides are TGCGCCAGCAGCCAAGTTAGGCGGGGAAGCACAGATACGCAGTATTTT. This translates into CASSQVRRGSTDTQYF.

This chain links TRBV30 with TRBJ2-3, with 9 bases that match TRBD1. The CDR3 contains 13 residues. The J segment lost 1 base and the V segment lost 8 bases, leaving 4 bases of the junction unmatched. Germline loops: CDR1 GTSNPN, CDR2 SVGIG (reference sequence). CDR3 sequence (DNA): TGTGCCCACCGGGACAGGGGCACAGATACGCAGTATTTT. Residues: CAHRDRGTDTQYF.

A word on this clone: Germline and junction disagree at one end, which may indicate a read error. This chain links TRBV11-2 with TRBJ1-2; D remains ambiguous. The CDR3 consists of 14 residues. Germline V gene sequence: CDR1 SGHAT, CDR2 FQNNGV. The CDR3 nucleotides are TGTGCCAGCAGCGTAGAGGGAAACCTCTATGGCTACACCTTC. As protein: CASSVEGNLYGYTF.

The chain carries TRBV28 and TRBJ1-1; perhaps TRBD1 as D (5 bases). Germline CDR1 and CDR2: MDHEN and SYDVKM. V lost 5 bases and J lost 6, with 10 bases in between. The CDR3 loop spans 12 amino acids. For the CDR3, the DNA is TGTGCCAGCAGTCTACCGGGGGCTGAAGCTTTCTTT. Translated: CASSLPGAEAFF.

The rearrangement links TRBV6-1 to TRBJ1-5, with a tentative D call TRBD1 (6 bases). This CDR3 has 14 residues. Germline V gene sequence: CDR1 MNHNS, CDR2 SASEGT. The V gene lost 3 bases and the J gene lost 9 bases, with 15 bases spanning the gap. As DNA, the CDR3 is TGTGCCAGCAGTGATCCGGGGGCCGGGAGGCCCCAGCATTTT. Translation gives CASSDPGAGRPQHF.

The V and J genes are TRBV27 and TRBJ1-6; no clear D. CDR3 length: 12 residues. Trimming took 6 bases from V and 2 from J, leaving 2 bases between them. Germline CDR1 MNHEY, CDR2 SMNVEV (reference sequence). The CDR3 DNA follows: TGTGCCAGCAGACCCTATAATTCACCCCTCCACTTT. Its translation is CASRPYNSPLHF.

The chain combines TRBV19 with TRBJ1-5; 7 positions agree with TRBD1. The CDR3 extends over 15 amino acids. Per the germline V gene, CDR1 is LNHDA and CDR2 is SQIVND (reference sequence). V dropped 5 bases and J dropped 5; count of bases not matched to a gene: 9. This chain's CDR3 is CASSGVIQGDQPQHF. The DNA for the CDR3 is TGTGCCAGTAGTGGGGTAATTCAGGGGGATCAGCCCCAGCATTTT.

The chain uses TRBV9 and TRBJ1-2; 7 nucleotides align to TRBD1. Per the germline V gene, CDR1 is SGDLS and CDR2 is YYNGEE. CDR3 length: 15 residues. V lost 4 bases and J lost 3; bases outside the gene matches: 9. For the CDR3, the DNA is TGTGCCAGCAGCCCTTCACAGGGGTCCTACTATGGCTACACCTTC. Amino acids: CASSPSQGSYYGYTF.

The chain has TRBV5-6 and TRBJ2-5; D is ambiguous. The CDR3 runs 16 residues. Trimming shortened V by 4 bases and J by 4 bases, and 20 bases separated the two germline ends. CDR1 is SGHDT, CDR2 YYEEEE, per germline. The CDR3 here is CASSPWTAESGETQYF. CDR3 sequence (DNA): TGTGCCAGCAGCCCCTGGACGGCGGAATCAGGAGAGACCCAGTACTTC.

The count of this clone is one. The rearrangement joins TRBV2 to TRBJ1-5; D is perhaps TRBD1 (6 bases). The CDR3 spans 15 residues. V was cut by 4 bases and J by 0 bases, with 10 bases left in between. Germline loops: CDR1 SNHLY, CDR2 FYNNEI. The CDR3 bases are TGTGCCAGCAGTGCCGGGGGCGTTAGCAATCAGCCCCAGCATTTT. This translates into CASSAGGVSNQPQHF.

The chain has TRBV4-3 and TRBJ1-6, with 7 bases fitting TRBD1. With 0 bases clipped from V and 11 bases from J, the junction kept 7 bases outside the gene matches. Germline V gives CDR1 LGHNA, CDR2 YSLEER. The CDR3 contains 15 residues. The CDR3 spells CASSQEWQGETPLHF. In DNA form, the CDR3 reads TGCGCCAGCAGCCAAGAATGGCAGGGGGAGACACCCCTCCACTTT.

J is TRBJ2-3 and V is TRBV27; D call uncertain. Deletions cut 5 bases from V and 1 base from J, with 10 bases between. The CDR3 length is 14 residues. CDR1 and CDR2 (germline): MNHEY, SMNVEV (reference sequence). CDR3 DNA: TGTGCCAGCAGTGAATCTGCGGGCACAGATACGCAGTATTTT. Translated, it gives CASSESAGTDTQYF.

This chain uses TRBV20-1 with TRBJ2-7; TRBD1 is a possible D gene (6 bases). Germline-derived CDR1 and CDR2 are DFQATT and SNEGSKA (reference sequence). Trimming shortened V by 5 bases and J by 5 bases, and 10 bases separated the two germline ends. This CDR3 comprises 11 residues. The CDR3 DNA reads TGCAGTGCTTCGGACAGCCACGAGCAGTACTTC. Translation gives CSASDSHEQYF.

The chain joins TRBV11-2 to TRBJ2-3; D unclear. V was cut by 1 base and J by 2 bases, with 7 bases left in between. The V gene's germline CDR1 is SGHAT and CDR2 FQNNGV. The CDR3 consists of 14 residues. This CDR3 is CASSLGTSTDTQYF. The CDR3 bases are TGTGCCAGCAGCTTAGGGACCTCCACAGATACGCAGTATTTT.

This CDR3 reads CASSDGTRNYEQYF. The CDR3 bases are TGTGCCAGCAGTGACGGGACCAGGAACTACGAGCAGTACTTC. The chain has TRBV9 and TRBJ2-7; D might be TRBD1 or TRBD2, each matching 5 bases. Germline CDR1 is SGDLS and CDR2 is YYNGEE. This CDR3 is 14 amino acids long. Trimming removed 5 bases from V and 3 bases from J, with 15 bases in between.

This sequence joins TRBV7-9 and TRBJ1-1; D gene ambiguous. Germline assignment: CDR1 SEHNR and CDR2 FQNEAQ (reference sequence). The CDR3 spans 12 residues. With 5 bases removed from V and 8 bases from J, the gap between germline ends came to 12 bases. CDR3 region: CASSLTRAEAFF. The CDR3 coding sequence is TGTGCCAGCAGCCTCACTCGTGCAGAAGCTTTCTTT.

The chain joins TRBV5-4 to TRBJ2-1, with 9 bases lining up with TRBD2. The CDR3 spans 19 residues. In germline, CDR1 is SGHNT, CDR2 YYREEE (reference sequence). The J segment lost 4 bases and the V segment lost 4 bases, leaving 18 bases of the junction unmatched. The CDR3 protein is CASSPGPAGGVVPYNEQFF. CDR3 bases: TGTGCCAGCAGCCCCGGGCCAGCGGGGGGAGTCGTACCTTACAATGAGCAGTTCTTC.

The rearrangement joins TRBV7-9 to TRBJ1-1, with TRBD1 matching 8 bases. The germline gives CDR1 SEHNR, CDR2 FQNEAQ (reference sequence). The length of the CDR3 is 15 residues. V was pared by 1 base and J by 5 bases, with 6 bases of the junction left unmatched. CDR3 residues: CASSLGTGKATEAFF. The CDR3 DNA sequence: TGTGCCAGCAGCTTAGGGACAGGGAAGGCAACTGAAGCTTTCTTT.

The chain is built from TRBV9 and TRBJ2-5; 7 nucleotides match TRBD1. V gave up 3 bases and J gave up 2 bases; unmatched junction bases: 7. The CDR3 has 15 residues. Germline V gene lookup returns CDR1 SGDLS and CDR2 YYNGEE. CDR3 bases: TGTGCCAGCAGCGCCGGGACAGCTCCACAAGAGACCCAGTACTTC. Translated: CASSAGTAPQETQYF.

V gene TRBV27 combines with J gene TRBJ2-1, with D maybe TRBD2 (6 bases). Germline V gives CDR1 MNHEY, CDR2 SMNVEV (reference sequence). Trimming pared 1 base from V and 10 bases from J, leaving 20 bases between. The CDR3 contains 16 residues. CDR3 DNA: TGTGCCAGCAGTTTATTAAAGGACACCTCGGAGGGGGAGCAGTTCTTC. Translation: CASSLLKDTSEGEQFF.